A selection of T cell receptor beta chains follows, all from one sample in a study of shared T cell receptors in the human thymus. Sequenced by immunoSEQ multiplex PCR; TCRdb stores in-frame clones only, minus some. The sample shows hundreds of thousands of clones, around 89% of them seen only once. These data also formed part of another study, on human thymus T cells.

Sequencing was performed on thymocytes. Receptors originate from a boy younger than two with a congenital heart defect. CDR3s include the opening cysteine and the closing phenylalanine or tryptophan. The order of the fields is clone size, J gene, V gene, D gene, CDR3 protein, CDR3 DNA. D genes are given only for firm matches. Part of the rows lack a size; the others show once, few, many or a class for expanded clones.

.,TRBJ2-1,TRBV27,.,CASSPRRMREALHEQFF,TGTGCCAGCAGTCCCCGGAGGATGCGGGAAGCTCTCCATGAGCAGTTCTTC
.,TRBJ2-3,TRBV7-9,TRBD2,CASSLIAGRSTDTQYF,TGTGCCAGCAGCCTTATAGCGGGACGGAGCACAGATACGCAGTATTTT
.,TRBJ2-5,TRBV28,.,CASLGPHQGETQYF,TGTGCCAGTCTCGGGCCGCATCAGGGAGAGACCCAGTACTTC
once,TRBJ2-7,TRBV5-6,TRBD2,CASSLFPRDYYEQYF,TGTGCCAGCAGCTTGTTTCCCAGGGACTACTACGAGCAGTACTTC
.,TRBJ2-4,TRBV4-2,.,CASSQGGLPENIQYF,TGTGCCAGCAGCCAAGGTGGACTACCCGAAAACATTCAGTACTTC
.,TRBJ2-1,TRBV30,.,CAWSVTRLKHNEQFF,TGTGCCTGGAGTGTAACGCGACTTAAGCACAATGAGCAGTTCTTC
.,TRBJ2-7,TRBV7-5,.,CVRSLVADPSYEQYF,TGTGTCAGAAGCTTGGTAGCGGACCCTTCCTACGAGCAGTACTTC
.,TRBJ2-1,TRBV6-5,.,CASSLPDAGEQFF,TGTGCCAGCAGTTTACCGGATGCGGGTGAGCAGTTCTTC
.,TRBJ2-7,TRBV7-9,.,CASSPPQRYEQYF,TGTGCCAGCAGCCCACCTCAGCGGTACGAGCAGTACTTC
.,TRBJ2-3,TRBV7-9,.,CASRMLGRIHTDTQYF,TGTGCCAGCAGGATGCTCGGGAGAATCCACACAGATACGCAGTATTTT
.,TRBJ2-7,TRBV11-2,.,CASSLSLVPYEQYF,TGTGCCAGCAGCTTATCCCTAGTCCCCTACGAGCAGTACTTC
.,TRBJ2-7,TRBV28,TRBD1,CASRHRGLGYEQYF,TGTGCCAGCAGACACAGGGGATTGGGCTACGAGCAGTACTTC
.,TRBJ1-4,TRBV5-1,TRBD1,CASSGRQGEYEKLFF,TGCGCCAGCAGCGGCAGACAGGGCGAGTATGAAAAACTGTTTTTT
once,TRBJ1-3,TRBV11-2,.,CASSPGAGAGNTIYF,TGTGCCAGCAGCCCAGGGGCGGGCGCTGGAAACACCATATATTTT
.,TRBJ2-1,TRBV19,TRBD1,CASSSRDRVNEQFF,TGTGCCAGTAGTTCTCGGGACAGGGTAAATGAGCAGTTCTTC
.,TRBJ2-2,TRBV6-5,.,CASSYGQPANTGELFF,TGTGCCAGCAGTTACGGGCAGCCGGCGAACACCGGGGAGCTGTTTTTT
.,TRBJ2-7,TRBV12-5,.,CASGLGQDYEQYF,TGTGCTAGTGGTTTGGGACAAGACTACGAGCAGTACTTC
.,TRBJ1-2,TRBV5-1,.,CASSAEGPEGGYTF,TGCGCCAGCAGCGCGGAGGGCCCGGAGGGCGGCTACACCTTC
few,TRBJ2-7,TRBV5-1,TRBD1,CASSMRQGMYEQYF,TGCGCCAGCAGCATGCGACAGGGCATGTACGAGCAGTACTTC
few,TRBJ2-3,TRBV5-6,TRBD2,CASSLETSGRPPSTDTQYF,TGTGCCAGCAGCTTGGAGACTAGCGGGAGGCCACCGAGCACAGATACGCAGTATTTT
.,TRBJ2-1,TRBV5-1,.,CASSFAVEREDEQFF,TGCGCCAGCAGCTTCGCGGTGGAGAGGGAGGATGAGCAGTTCTTC
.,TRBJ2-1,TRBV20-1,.,CGDPVVEQFF,TGCGGAGATCCGGTGGTTGAGCAGTTCTTC
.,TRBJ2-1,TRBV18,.,CASSPGPYQFF,TGTGCCAGCTCACCGGGGCCATACCAGTTCTTC
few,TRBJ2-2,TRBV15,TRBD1,CATSRGTGLNTGELFF,TGTGCCACCAGCAGAGGGACAGGGCTGAACACCGGGGAGCTGTTTTTT
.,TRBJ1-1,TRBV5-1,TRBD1,CASSPQGARGNTEAFF,TGCGCCAGCAGCCCCCAGGGGGCGCGGGGGAACACTGAAGCTTTCTTT
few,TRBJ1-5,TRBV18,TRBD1,CASSPATGGHYSNQPQHF,TGTGCCAGCTCACCTGCAACAGGGGGTCACTATAGCAATCAGCCCCAGCATTTT
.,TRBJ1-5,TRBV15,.,CATSRSRSGNQPQHF,TGTGCCACCAGCAGATCCAGATCCGGCAATCAGCCCCAGCATTTT
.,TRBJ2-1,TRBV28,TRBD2,CASSLLTSGRYNEQFF,TGTGCCAGCAGTTTACTGACTAGCGGGCGCTACAATGAGCAGTTCTTC
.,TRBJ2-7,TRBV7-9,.,CASSLGSRTYEQYF,TGTGCCAGCAGCTTAGGGTCCAGAACCTACGAGCAGTACTTC
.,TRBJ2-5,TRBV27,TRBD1,CASRPRTGELQETQYF,TGTGCCAGCAGGCCGAGGACAGGGGAATTACAAGAGACCCAGTACTTC
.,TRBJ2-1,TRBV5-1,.,CASSNPRQGLYNEQFF,TGCGCCAGCAGCAATCCTAGACAGGGACTCTACAATGAGCAGTTCTTC
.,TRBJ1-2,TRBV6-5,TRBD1,CASRRDRGVGYTF,TGTGCCAGCAGGAGGGACAGGGGCGTTGGCTACACCTTC
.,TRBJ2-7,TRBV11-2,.,CASSLDSLSYEQYF,TGTGCCAGCAGCTTAGACAGTCTCTCCTACGAGCAGTACTTC
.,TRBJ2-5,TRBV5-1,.,CASSLDPKEETQYF,TGCGCCAGCAGCTTGGATCCTAAGGAGGAGACCCAGTACTTC
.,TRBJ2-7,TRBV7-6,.,CASSYRPSSYEQYF,TGTGCCAGCAGCTACAGGCCCTCATCCTACGAGCAGTACTTC
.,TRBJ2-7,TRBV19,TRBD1,CASSTGQGSEQYF,TGTGCCAGTAGTACCGGACAGGGTTCCGAGCAGTACTTC